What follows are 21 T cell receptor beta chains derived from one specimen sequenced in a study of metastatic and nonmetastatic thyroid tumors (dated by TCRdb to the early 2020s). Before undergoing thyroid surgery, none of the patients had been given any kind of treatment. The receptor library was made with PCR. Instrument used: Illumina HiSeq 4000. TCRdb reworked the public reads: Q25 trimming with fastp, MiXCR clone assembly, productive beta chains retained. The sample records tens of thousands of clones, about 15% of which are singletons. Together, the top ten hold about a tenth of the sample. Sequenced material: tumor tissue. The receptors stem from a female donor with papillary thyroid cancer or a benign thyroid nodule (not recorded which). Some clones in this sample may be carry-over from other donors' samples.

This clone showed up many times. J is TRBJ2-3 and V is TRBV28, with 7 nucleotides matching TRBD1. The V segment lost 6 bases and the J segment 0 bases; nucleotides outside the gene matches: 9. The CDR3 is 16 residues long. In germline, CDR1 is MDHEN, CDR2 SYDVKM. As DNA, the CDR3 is TGTGCCAGCAGCACCTTGGGACAGACTAGCACAGATACGCAGTATTTT. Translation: CASSTLGQTSTDTQYF.

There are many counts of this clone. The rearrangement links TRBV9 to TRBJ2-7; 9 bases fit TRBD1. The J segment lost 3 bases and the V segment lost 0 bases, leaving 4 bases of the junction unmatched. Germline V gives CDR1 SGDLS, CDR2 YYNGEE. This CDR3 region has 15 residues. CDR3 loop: CASSVGDRANYEQYF. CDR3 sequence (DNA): TGTGCCAGCAGCGTAGGGGACAGGGCAAACTACGAGCAGTACTTC. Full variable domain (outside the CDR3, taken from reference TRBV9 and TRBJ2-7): DSGVTQTPKHLITATGQRVTLRCSPRSGDLSVYWYQQSLDQGLQFLIQYYNGEERAKGNILERFSAQQFPDLHSELNLSSLELGDSALYFCASSVGDRANYEQYFGPGTRLTVT.

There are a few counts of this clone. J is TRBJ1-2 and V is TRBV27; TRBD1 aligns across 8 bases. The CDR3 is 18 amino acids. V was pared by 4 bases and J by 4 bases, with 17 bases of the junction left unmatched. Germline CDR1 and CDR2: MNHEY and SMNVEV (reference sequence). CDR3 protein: CASSSSLTGAQSGYGYTF. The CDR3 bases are TGTGCCAGCAGTTCCTCTTTGACAGGGGCCCAGTCTGGCTATGGCTACACCTTC.

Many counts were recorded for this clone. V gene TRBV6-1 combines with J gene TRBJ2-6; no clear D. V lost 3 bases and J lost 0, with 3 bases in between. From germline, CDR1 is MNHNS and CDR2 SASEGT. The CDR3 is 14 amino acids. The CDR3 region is CASSDYSGANVLTF. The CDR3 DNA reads TGTGCCAGCAGTGATTACTCTGGGGCCAACGTCCTGACTTTC.

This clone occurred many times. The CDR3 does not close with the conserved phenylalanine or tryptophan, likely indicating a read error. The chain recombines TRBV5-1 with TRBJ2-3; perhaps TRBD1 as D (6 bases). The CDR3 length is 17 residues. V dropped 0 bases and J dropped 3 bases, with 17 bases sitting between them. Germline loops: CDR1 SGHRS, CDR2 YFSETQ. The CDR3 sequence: CASSLGTQGVGTDTQYL. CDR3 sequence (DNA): TGCGCCAGCAGCTTGGGCACACAGGGCGTCGGTACAGATACGCAGTATCTT.

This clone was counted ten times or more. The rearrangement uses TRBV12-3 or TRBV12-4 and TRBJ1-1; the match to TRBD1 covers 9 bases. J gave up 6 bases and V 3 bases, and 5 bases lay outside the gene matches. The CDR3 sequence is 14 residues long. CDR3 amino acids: CASSFGTGNSEAFF. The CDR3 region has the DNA TGTGCCAGCAGTTTCGGGACAGGGAATTCTGAAGCTTTCTTT.

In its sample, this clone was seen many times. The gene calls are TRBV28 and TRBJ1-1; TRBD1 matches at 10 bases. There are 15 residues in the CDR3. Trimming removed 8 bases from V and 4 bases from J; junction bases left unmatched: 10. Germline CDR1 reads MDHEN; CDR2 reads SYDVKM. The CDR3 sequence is CASAVGGQGVTEAFF. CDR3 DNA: TGTGCCAGCGCGGTCGGTGGACAGGGGGTCACTGAAGCTTTCTTT.

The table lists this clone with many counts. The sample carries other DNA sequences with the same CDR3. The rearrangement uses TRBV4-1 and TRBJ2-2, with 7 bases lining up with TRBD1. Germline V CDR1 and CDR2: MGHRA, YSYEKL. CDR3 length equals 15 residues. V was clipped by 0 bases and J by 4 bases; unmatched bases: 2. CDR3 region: CASSQEGTVTGELFF. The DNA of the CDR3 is TGCGCCAGCAGCCAAGAAGGGACAGTCACCGGGGAGCTGTTTTTT.

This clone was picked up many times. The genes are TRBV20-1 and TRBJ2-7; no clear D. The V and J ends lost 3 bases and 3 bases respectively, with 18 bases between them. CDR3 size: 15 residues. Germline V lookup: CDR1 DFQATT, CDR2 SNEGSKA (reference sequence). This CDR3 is CSASKGRTPYYEQYF. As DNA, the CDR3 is TGCAGTGCTAGCAAGGGCCGTACCCCATACTACGAGCAGTACTTC.

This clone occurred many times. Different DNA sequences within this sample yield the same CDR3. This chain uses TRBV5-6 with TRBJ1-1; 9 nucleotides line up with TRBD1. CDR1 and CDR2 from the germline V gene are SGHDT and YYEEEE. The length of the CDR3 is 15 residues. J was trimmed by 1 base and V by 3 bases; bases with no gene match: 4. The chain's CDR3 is CASSSPDRGNTEAFF. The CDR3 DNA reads TGTGCCAGCAGCTCGCCGGACAGGGGGAACACTGAAGCTTTCTTT.

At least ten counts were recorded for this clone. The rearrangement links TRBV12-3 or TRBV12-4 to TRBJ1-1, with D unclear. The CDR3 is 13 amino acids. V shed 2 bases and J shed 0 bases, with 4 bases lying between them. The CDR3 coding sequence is TGTGCCAGCAGTTTAAGGGTGAACACTGAAGCTTTCTTT. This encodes CASSLRVNTEAFF.

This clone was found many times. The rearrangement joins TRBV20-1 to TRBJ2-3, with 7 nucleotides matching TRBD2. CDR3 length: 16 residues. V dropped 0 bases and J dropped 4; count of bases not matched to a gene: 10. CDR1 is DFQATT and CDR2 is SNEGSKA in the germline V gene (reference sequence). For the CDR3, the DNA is TGCAGTGCTAGAGACTATGGCGGGAGAGGGTCAGATACGCAGTATTTT. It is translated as CSARDYGGRGSDTQYF.

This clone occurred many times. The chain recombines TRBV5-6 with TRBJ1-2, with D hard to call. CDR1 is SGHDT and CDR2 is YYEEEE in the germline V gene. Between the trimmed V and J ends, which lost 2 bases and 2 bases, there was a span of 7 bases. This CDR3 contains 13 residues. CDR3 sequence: CASSLWQNYGYTF. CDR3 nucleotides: TGTGCCAGCAGCTTATGGCAGAACTATGGCTACACCTTC.

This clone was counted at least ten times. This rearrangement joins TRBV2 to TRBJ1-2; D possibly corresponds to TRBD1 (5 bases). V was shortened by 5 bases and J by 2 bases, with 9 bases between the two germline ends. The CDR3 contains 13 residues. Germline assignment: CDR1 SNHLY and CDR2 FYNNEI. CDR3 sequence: CASSWDGNYGYTF. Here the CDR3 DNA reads TGTGCCAGCAGTTGGGACGGCAACTATGGCTACACCTTC.

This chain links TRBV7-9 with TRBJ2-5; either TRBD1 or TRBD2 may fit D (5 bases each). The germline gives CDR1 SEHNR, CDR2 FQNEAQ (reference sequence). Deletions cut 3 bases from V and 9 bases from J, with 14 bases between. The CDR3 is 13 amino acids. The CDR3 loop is CASSLALGTAQYF. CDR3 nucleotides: TGTGCCAGCAGCTTGGCTCTGGGGACGGCCCAGTACTTC. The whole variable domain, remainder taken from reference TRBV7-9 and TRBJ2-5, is DTGVSQNPRHKITKRGQNVTFRCDPISEHNRLYWYRQTLGQGPEFLTYFQNEAQLEKSRLLSDRFSAERPKGSFSTLEIQRTEQGDSAMYLCASSLALGTAQYFGPGTRLLVL.

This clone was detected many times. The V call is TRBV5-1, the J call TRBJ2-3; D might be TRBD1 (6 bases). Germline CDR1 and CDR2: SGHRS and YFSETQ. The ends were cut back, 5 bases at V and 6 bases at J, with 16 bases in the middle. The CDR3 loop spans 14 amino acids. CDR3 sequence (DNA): TGCGCCAGCAGAGGGACATCCGCGGCTGATACGCAGTATTTT. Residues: CASRGTSAADTQYF.

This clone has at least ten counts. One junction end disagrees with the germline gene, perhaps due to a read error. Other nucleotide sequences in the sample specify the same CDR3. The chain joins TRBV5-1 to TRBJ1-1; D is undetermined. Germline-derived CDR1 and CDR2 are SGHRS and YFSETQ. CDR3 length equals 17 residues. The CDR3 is CASSLAVSTDLNTEAFF. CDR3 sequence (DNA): TGCGCCAGCAGCTTGGCGGTTAGTACGGACTTGAATACTGAAGCTTTCTTT. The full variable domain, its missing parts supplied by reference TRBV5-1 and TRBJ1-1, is KAGVTQTPRYLIKTRGQQVTLSCSPISGHRSVSWYQQTPGQGLQFLFEYFSETQRNKGNFPGRFSGRQFSNSRSEMNVSTLELGDSALYLCASSLAVSTDLNTEAFFGQGTRLTVV.

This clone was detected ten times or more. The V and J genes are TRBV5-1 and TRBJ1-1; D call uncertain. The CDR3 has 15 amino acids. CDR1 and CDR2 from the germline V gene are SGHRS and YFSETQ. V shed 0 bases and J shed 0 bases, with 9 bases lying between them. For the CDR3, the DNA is TGCGCCAGCAGCTTGGCCCGGGAGTTGAACACTGAAGCTTTCTTT. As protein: CASSLARELNTEAFF.

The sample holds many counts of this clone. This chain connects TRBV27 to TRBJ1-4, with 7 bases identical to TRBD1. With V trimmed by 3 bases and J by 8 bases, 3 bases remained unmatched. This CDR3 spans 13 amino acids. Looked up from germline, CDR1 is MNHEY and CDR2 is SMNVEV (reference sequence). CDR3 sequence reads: CASSFQGGEKLFF. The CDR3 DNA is TGTGCCAGCAGTTTCCAAGGGGGCGAAAAACTGTTTTTT. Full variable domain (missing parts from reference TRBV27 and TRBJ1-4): EAQVTQNPRYLITVTGKKLTVTCSQNMNHEYMSWYRQDPGLGLRQIYYSMNVEVTDKGDVPEGYKVSRKEKRNFPLILESPSPNQTSLYFCASSFQGGEKLFFGSGTQLSVL.

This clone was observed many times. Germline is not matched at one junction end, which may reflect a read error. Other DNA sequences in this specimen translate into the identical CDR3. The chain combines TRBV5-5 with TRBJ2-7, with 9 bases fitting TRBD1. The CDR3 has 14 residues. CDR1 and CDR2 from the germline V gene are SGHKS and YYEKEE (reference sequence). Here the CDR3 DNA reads TGCGCCAGCAGACTACCGGGACAGGGTTACGAGCAGTACTTC. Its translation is CASRLPGQGYEQYF.

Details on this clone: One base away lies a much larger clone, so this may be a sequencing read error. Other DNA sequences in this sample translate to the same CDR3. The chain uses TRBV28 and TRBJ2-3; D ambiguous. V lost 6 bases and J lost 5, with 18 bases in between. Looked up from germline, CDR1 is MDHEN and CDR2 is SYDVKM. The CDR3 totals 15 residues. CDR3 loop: CASSSDRVPIDTQYF. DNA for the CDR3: TGTGCCAGCAGCTCCGACCGGGTTCCAATAGATACGCAGTATTTT.